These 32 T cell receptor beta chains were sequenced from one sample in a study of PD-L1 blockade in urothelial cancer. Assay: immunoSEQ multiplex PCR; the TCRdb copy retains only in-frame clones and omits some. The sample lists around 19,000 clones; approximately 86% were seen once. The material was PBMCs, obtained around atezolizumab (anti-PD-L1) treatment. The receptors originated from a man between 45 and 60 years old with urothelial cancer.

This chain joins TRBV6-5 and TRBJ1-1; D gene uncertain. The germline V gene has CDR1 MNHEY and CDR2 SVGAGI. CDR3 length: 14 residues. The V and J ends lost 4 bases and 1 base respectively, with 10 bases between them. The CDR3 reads CASSSPRRNTEAFF. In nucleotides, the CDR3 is TGTGCCAGCAGTTCCCCTCGGAGGAACACTGAAGCTTTCTTT.

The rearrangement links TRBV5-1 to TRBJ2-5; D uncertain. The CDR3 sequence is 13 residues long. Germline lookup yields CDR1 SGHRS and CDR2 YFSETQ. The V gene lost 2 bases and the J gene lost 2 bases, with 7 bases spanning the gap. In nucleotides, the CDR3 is TGCGCCAGCAGCTTACGGGTTCAAGAGACCCAGTACTTC. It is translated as CASSLRVQETQYF.

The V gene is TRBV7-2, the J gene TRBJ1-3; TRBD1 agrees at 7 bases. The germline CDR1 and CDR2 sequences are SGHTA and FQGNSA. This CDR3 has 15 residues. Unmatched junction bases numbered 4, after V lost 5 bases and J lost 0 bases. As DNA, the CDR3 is TGTGCCAGCAGCCCAAGACAGGGCTCTGGAAACACCATATATTTT. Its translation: CASSPRQGSGNTIYF. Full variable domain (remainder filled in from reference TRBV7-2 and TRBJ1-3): GAGVSQSPSNKVTEKGKDVELRCDPISGHTALYWYRQSLGQGLEFLIYFQGNSAPDKSGLPSDRFSAERTGGSVSTLTIQRTQQEDSAVYLCASSPRQGSGNTIYFGEGSWLTVV.

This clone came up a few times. Here the CDR3 DNA reads TGCGCCAGCAGCTTGCTCCAGGCCCAAGAGACCCAGTACTTC. Amino acid sequence: CASSLLQAQETQYF. The V call is TRBV5-1, the J call TRBJ2-5; D gene ambiguous. This CDR3 spans 14 amino acids. Germline V lookup: CDR1 SGHRS, CDR2 YFSETQ. Deletions cut 1 base from V and 1 base from J, with 8 bases between.

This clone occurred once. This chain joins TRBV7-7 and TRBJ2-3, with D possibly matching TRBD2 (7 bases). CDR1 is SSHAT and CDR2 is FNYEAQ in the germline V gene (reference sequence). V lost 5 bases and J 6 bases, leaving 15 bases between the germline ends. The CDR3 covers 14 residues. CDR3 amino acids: CASSLEGGMDTQYF. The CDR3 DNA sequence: TGTGCCAGCAGCCTAGAGGGGGGGATGGATACGCAGTATTTT.

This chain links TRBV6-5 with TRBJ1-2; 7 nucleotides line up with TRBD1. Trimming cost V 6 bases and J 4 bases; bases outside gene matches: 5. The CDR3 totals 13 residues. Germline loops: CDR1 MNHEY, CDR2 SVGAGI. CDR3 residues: CASSSGTVYGYTF. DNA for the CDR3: TGTGCCAGCAGCTCCGGGACAGTCTATGGCTACACCTTC.

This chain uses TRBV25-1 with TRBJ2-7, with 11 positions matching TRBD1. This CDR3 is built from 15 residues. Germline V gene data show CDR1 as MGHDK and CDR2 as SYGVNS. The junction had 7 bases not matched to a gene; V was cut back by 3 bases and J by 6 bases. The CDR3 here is CASSETFGTGGEQYF. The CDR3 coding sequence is TGTGCCAGCAGTGAGACCTTCGGGACAGGGGGCGAGCAGTACTTC.

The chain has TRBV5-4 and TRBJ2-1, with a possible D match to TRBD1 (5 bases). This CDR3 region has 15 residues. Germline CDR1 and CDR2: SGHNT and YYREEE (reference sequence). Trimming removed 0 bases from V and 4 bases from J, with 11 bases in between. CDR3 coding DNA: TGTGCCAGCAGCTTGGGGACATTACGGTACAATGAGCAGTTCTTC. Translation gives CASSLGTLRYNEQFF.

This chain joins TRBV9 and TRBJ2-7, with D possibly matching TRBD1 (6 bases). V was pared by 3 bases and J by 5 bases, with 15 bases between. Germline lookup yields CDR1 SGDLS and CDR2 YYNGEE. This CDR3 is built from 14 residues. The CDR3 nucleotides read TGTGCCAGCAGCGAGGGCAGGGGATGGGACGAGCAGTACTTC. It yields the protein CASSEGRGWDEQYF.

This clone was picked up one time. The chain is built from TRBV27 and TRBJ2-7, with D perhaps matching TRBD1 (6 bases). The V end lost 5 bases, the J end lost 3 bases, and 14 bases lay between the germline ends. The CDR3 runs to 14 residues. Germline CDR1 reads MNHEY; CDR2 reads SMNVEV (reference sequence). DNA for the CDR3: TGTGCCAGCAGTGCCACAGGGTACAACTACGAGCAGTACTTC. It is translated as CASSATGYNYEQYF.

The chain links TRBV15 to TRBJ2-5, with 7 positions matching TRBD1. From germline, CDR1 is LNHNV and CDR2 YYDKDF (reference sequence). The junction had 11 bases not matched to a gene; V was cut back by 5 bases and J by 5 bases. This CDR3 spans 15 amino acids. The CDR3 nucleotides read TGTGCCACCAGCCTGACAGGGATGAGAAGGGAGACCCAGTACTTC. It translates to CATSLTGMRRETQYF.

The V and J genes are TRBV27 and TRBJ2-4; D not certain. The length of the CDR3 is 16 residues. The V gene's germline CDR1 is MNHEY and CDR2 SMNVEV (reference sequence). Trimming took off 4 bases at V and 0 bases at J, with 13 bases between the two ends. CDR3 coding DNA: TGTGCCAGCAGTTCTCCAGGCTTTCTAGCCAAAAACATTCAGTACTTC. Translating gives CASSSPGFLAKNIQYF.

The CDR3 reads CASSQHTGTTDTQYF. CDR3 bases: TGTGCCAGCAGCCAACATACAGGGACCACAGATACGCAGTATTTT. The chain recombines TRBV13 with TRBJ2-3; a weak D match, TRBD1 (6 bases). This CDR3 has 15 residues. The germline CDR1 and CDR2 sequences are PRHDT and FYEKMQ (reference sequence). V lost 5 bases, J lost 2 bases, and 14 bases lay in between.

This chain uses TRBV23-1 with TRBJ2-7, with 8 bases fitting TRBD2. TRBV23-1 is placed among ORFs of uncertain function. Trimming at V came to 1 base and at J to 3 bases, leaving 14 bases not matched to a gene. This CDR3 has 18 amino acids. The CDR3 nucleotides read TGCGCCAGCAGTCAATTTGCGGGGGGCGGAGCCACTAGCTACGAGCAGTACTTC. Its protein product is CASSQFAGGGATSYEQYF.

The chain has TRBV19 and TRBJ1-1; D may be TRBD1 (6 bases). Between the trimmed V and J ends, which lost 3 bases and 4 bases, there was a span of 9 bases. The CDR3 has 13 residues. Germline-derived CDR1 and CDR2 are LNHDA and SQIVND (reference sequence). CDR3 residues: CASSMGRGTEAFF. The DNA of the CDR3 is TGTGCCAGTAGTATGGGCAGGGGCACTGAAGCTTTCTTT. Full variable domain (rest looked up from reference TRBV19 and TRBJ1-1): DGGITQSPKYLFRKEGQNVTLSCEQNLNHDAMYWYRQDPGQGLRLIYYSQIVNDFQKGDIAEGYSVSREKKESFPLTVTSAQKNPTAFYLCASSMGRGTEAFFGQGTRLTVV.

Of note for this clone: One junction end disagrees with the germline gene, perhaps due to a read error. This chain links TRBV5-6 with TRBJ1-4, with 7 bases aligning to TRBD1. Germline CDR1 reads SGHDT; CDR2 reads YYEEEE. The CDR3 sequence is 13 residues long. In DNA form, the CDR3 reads TGTGCCAGCAGCCCCCTAATACAGGGGCCCAAGCTTTTT. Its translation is CASSPLIQGPKLF.

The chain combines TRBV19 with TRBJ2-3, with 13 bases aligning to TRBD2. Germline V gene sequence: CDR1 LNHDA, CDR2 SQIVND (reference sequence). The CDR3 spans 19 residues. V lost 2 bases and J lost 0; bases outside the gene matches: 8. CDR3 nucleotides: TGTGCCAGTAGTATATGGGGAAAGGGACTAGCGGGAAGCACAGATACGCAGTATTTT. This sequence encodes CASSIWGKGLAGSTDTQYF.

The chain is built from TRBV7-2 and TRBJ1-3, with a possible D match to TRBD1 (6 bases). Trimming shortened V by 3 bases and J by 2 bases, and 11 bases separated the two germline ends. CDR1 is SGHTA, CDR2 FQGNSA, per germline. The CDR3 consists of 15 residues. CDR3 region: CASSFQGKTGNTIYF. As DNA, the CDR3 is TGTGCCAGCAGCTTTCAGGGGAAAACTGGAAACACCATATATTTT.

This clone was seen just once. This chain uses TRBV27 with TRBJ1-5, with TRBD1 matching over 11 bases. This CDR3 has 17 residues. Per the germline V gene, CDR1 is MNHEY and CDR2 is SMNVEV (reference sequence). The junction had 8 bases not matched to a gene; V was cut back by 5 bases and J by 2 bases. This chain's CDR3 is CASSPRTGGLGNQPQHF. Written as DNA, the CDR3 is TGTGCCAGCAGTCCGAGGACAGGGGGCTTGGGCAATCAGCCCCAGCATTTT.

The CDR3 sequence is CASGLAGSFSYEQYF. The CDR3 nucleotides are TGTGCCAGTGGACTAGCGGGGAGTTTCTCCTACGAGCAGTACTTC. V gene TRBV6-1 combines with J gene TRBJ2-7; 12 bases map to TRBD2. V lost 9 bases to trimming and J lost 0 bases; unmatched junction nucleotides: 6. Germline values: CDR1 MNHNS, CDR2 SASEGT. This CDR3 has 15 amino acids.

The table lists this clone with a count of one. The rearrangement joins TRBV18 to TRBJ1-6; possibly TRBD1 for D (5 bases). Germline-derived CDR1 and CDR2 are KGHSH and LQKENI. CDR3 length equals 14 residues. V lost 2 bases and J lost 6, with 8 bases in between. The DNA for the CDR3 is TGTGCCAGCTCACCAGACAGAGTTAATTCACCCCTCCACTTT. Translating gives CASSPDRVNSPLHF.

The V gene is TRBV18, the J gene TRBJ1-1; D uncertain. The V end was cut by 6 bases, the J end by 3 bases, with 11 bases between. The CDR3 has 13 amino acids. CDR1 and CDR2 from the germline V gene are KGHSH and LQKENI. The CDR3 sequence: CASSFEGYTEAFF. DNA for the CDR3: TGTGCCAGCTCCTTCGAGGGATACACTGAAGCTTTCTTT.

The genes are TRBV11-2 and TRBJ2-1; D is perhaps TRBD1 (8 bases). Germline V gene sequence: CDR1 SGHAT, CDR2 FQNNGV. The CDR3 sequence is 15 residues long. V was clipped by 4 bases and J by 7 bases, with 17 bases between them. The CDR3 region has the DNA TGTGCCAGCAGCTCAAAGACAGGGGAGGGAAATGAGCAGTTCTTC. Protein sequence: CASSSKTGEGNEQFF.

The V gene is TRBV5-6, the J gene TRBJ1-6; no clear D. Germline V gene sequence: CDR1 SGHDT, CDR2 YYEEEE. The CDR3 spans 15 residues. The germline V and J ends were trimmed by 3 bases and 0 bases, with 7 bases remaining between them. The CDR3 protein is CASSSQASYNSPLHF. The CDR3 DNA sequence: TGTGCCAGCAGCTCTCAGGCCTCCTATAATTCACCCCTCCACTTT. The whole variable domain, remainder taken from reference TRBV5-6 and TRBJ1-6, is DAGVTQSPTHLIKTRGQQVTLRCSPKSGHDTVSWYQQALGQGPQFIFQYYEEEERQRGNFPDRFSGHQFPNYSSELNVNALLLGDSALYLCASSSQASYNSPLHFGNGTRLTVT.

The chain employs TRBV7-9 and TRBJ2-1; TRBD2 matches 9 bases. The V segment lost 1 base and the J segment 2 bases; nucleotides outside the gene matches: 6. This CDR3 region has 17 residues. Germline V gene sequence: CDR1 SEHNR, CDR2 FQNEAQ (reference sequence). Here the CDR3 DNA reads TGTGCCAGCAGCTTAGGGGCTGGCGGGAGGGCCTACAATGAGCAGTTCTTC. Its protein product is CASSLGAGGRAYNEQFF.

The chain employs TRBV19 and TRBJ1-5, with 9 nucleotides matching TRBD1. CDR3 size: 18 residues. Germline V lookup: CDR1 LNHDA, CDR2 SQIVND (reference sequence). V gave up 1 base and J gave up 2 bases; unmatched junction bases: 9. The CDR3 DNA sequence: TGTGCCAGTAGTATAGCTCCGACAGGGGGTATGCGCAATCAGCCCCAGCATTTT. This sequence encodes CASSIAPTGGMRNQPQHF. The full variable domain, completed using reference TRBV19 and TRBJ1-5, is DGGITQSPKYLFRKEGQNVTLSCEQNLNHDAMYWYRQDPGQGLRLIYYSQIVNDFQKGDIAEGYSVSREKKESFPLTVTSAQKNPTAFYLCASSIAPTGGMRNQPQHFGDGTRLSIL.

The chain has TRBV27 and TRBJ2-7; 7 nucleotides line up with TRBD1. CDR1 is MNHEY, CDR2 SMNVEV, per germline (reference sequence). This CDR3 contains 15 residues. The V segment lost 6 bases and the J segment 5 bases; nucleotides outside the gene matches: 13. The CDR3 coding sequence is TGTGCCAGCAGAGACCTCAGGGGTGGACAGGACGAGCAGTACTTC. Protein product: CASRDLRGGQDEQYF.

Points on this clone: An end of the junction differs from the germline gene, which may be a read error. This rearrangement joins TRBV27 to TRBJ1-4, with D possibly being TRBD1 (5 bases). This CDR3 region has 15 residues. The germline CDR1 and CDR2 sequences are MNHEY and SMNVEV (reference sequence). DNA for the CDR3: TGTGCCGGCAGTTTAACACAGGCAACTAATGAAAAACTGTTTTTT. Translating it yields CAGSLTQATNEKLFF.

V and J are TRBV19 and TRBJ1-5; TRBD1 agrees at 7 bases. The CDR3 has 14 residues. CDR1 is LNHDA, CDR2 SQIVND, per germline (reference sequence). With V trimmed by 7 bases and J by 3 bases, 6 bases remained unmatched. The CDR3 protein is CASTTDRDNQPQHF. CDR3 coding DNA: TGTGCCAGTACAACCGACAGGGACAATCAGCCCCAGCATTTT.

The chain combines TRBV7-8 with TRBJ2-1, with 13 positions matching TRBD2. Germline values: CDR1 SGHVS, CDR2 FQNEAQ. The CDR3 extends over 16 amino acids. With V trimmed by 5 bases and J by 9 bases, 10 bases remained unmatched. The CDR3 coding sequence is TGTGCCAGCAGCCAAATGGGACTAGCGGGAAATACTGAGCAGTTCTTC. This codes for CASSQMGLAGNTEQFF.

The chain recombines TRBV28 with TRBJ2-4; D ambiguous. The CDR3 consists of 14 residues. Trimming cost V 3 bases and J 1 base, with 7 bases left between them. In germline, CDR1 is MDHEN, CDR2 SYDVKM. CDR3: CASSFSRAKNIQYF. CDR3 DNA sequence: TGTGCCAGCAGTTTCTCGCGGGCCAAAAACATTCAGTACTTC.

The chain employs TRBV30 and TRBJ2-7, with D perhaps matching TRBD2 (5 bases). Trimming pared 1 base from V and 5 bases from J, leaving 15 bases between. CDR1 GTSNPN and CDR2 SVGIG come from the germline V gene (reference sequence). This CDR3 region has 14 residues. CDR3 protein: CAWSEGGREDEQYF. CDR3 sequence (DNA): TGTGCCTGGAGTGAGGGTGGGAGAGAGGACGAGCAGTACTTC.